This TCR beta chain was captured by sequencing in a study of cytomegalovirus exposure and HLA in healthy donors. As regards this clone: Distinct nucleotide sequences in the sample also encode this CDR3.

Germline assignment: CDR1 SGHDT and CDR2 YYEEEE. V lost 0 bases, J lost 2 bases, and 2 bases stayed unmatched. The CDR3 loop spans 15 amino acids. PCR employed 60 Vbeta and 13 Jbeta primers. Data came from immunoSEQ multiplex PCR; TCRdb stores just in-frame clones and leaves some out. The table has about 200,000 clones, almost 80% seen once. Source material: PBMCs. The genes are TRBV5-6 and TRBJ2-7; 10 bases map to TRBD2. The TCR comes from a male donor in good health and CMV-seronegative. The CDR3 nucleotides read TGTGCCAGCAGCTTGGGTCTAGCGGGAGCCTACGAGCAGTACTTC. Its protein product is CASSLGLAGAYEQYF.